One and the same sample provided the 5 T cell receptor beta chains below, sequenced in a study of T cell changes during pregnancy in multiple sclerosis. Profiling relied on immunoSEQ multiplex PCR, and the TCRdb table lists in-frame clones only, not all of them. The sample records approximately 44,000 clones, 75% to 95% being singletons. The sample was CD4+ T cells from peripheral blood mononuclear cells, taken in the second trimester of pregnancy. The source of these receptors is a female donor in good health, enrolled as a control in a pregnancy study.

The CDR3, as DNA: TGTGCCAGCTCTAGCAACGAACACGCCTACGAGCAGTACTTC. Protein product: CASSSNEHAYEQYF. The chain has TRBV27 and TRBJ2-7, with TRBD2 as a possible D gene (5 bases). V lost 8 bases and J 2 bases, leaving 16 bases between the germline ends. Germline V CDR1 and CDR2: MNHEY, SMNVEV (reference sequence). This CDR3 contains 14 residues.

The V gene is TRBV28, the J gene TRBJ1-2, with 11 bases fitting TRBD1. CDR3 length: 16 amino acids. Per germline, CDR1 MDHEN and CDR2 SYDVKM. V dropped 7 bases and J dropped 4; count of bases not matched to a gene: 11. Written as DNA, the CDR3 is TGTGCCAGCACCATACCCGGGACAGGGGGAGTCTATGGCTACACCTTC. As protein: CASTIPGTGGVYGYTF.

The chain employs TRBV5-4 and TRBJ1-2; 8 positions match TRBD1. The CDR3 spans 14 residues. Germline CDR1 SGHNT, CDR2 YYREEE (reference sequence). Germline trimming cut 1 base from V and 8 bases from J; bases unmatched to any gene: 7. The chain's CDR3 is CASSLRQGASGYTF. The CDR3 coding sequence is TGTGCCAGCAGCTTGCGTCAGGGGGCGAGCGGCTACACCTTC. Complete variable domain (other parts from reference TRBV5-4 and TRBJ1-2): ETGVTQSPTHLIKTRGQQVTLRCSSQSGHNTVSWYQQALGQGPQFIFQYYREEENGRGNFPPRFSGLQFPNYSSELNVNALELDDSALYLCASSLRQGASGYTFGSGTRLTVV.

The rearrangement links TRBV19 to TRBJ1-1, with D tentatively TRBD1 (6 bases). This CDR3 has 14 residues. Germline V gene data show CDR1 as LNHDA and CDR2 as SQIVND (reference sequence). The V end was cut by 6 bases, the J end by 11 bases, with 22 bases between. CDR3 coding DNA: TGTGCCAGTAGCCCATTGGGGGCCGGGTCATGGGCTTTCTTT. It translates to CASSPLGAGSWAFF.

V usage is TRBV9 and J usage is TRBJ2-1; maybe TRBD1 (6 bases). CDR1 SGDLS and CDR2 YYNGEE come from the germline V gene. The V and J ends lost 4 bases and 8 bases respectively, with 22 bases between them. CDR3 length equals 16 residues. DNA of the CDR3: TGTGCCAGCAGCAAACAGGGCTCCTCACCTTGGGATGAGCAGTTCTTC. Amino acid sequence: CASSKQGSSPWDEQFF.